The 20 T cell receptor beta chains in this list originate from one sample, sequenced in a study of immune reconstitution after stem cell transplant in scleroderma. TCRdb re-called the RT-PCR reads with MiXCR, one entry per CDR3 protein. Of around 4,400 distinct CDR3 sequences listed, about 9.2% are singletons. This specimen was acquired before or after autologous hematopoietic stem cell transplantation (not recorded which). The receptors stem from a male donor with systemic sclerosis.

The rearrangement joins TRBV5-1 to TRBJ1-1; no clear D gene. CDR1 is SGHRS, CDR2 YFSETQ, per germline. Trimming took off 3 bases at V and 1 base at J, with 4 bases between the two ends. The CDR3 is made up of 12 amino acids. CDR3 coding DNA: TGCGCCAGCAGCTCGCAGAACACTGAAGCTTTCTTT. This sequence encodes CASSSQNTEAFF.

In its sample, this clonotype ranks as medium-sized. The chain recombines TRBV28 with TRBJ1-1; TRBD1 matches at 7 bases. V dropped 7 bases and J dropped 7; count of bases not matched to a gene: 12. CDR1 is MDHEN, CDR2 SYDVKM, per germline. This CDR3 is built from 14 residues. The CDR3 reads CASTHDRAVGEAFF. In DNA, the CDR3 is TGTGCCAGCACTCATGACAGGGCGGTTGGTGAAGCTTTCTTT.

In its sample, this clonotype is medium-sized. The chain is built from TRBV20-1 and TRBJ2-7; a possible D gene is TRBD1 (6 bases). This CDR3 comprises 14 residues. V dropped 3 bases and J dropped 2 bases, with 14 bases sitting between them. Germline values: CDR1 DFQATT, CDR2 SNEGSKA (reference sequence). CDR3 protein: CSARGVGHTYEQYF. The CDR3 bases are TGCAGTGCTAGGGGAGTGGGACATACCTACGAGCAGTACTTC.

This clonotype is large in the sample. The chain combines TRBV6-1 with TRBJ1-5; D not resolved. This CDR3 has 15 amino acids. From germline, CDR1 is MNHNS and CDR2 SASEGT. Trimming stripped 3 bases from V and 7 bases from J, with 16 bases between. The CDR3 sequence is CASSDSNSSRQPQHF. CDR3 nucleotides: TGTGCCAGCAGTGACTCTAACAGTTCCCGCCAGCCCCAGCATTTT.

V usage is TRBV29-1 and J usage is TRBJ2-7; 9 bases line up with TRBD1. Germline CDR1 is SQVTM and CDR2 is ANQGSEA. Unmatched junction bases numbered 3, after V lost 4 bases and J lost 2 bases. CDR3 length equals 13 residues. The CDR3 nucleotides are TGCAGCGTTGCCCGGGACAGGGCCTACGAGCAGTACTTC. It yields the protein CSVARDRAYEQYF.

A few counts support this clonotype. The rearrangement uses TRBV20-1 and TRBJ2-3; 7 nucleotides align to TRBD2. CDR3 length: 15 amino acids. CDR1 and CDR2 from the germline V gene are DFQATT and SNEGSKA (reference sequence). With 3 bases clipped from V and 2 bases from J, the junction kept 8 bases outside the gene matches. The DNA of the CDR3 is TGCAGTGCTAGGAAGCGGGGAGACAACACAGATACGCAGTATTTT. Amino acid sequence: CSARKRGDNTDTQYF.

This clonotype came up a few times. The chain employs TRBV10-3 and TRBJ2-7; D ambiguous. The ends were cut back, 8 bases at V and 4 bases at J, with 18 bases in the middle. This CDR3 region has 14 residues. Germline V CDR1 and CDR2: ENHRY, SYGVKD. The CDR3 loop reads CAIGTSRSGYEQYF. In DNA form, the CDR3 reads TGTGCCATCGGTACGAGCAGGAGTGGTTACGAGCAGTACTTC.

The chain carries TRBV28 and TRBJ2-3; TRBD1 aligns across 9 bases. This CDR3 contains 17 residues. CDR1 is MDHEN and CDR2 is SYDVKM in the germline V gene. The V and J ends lost 4 bases and 2 bases, in that order; junction bases with no gene match: 10. For the CDR3, the DNA is TGTGCCAGCAGTTGGGCACCGGGACAGGGATTCACAGATACGCAGTATTTT. Translating it yields CASSWAPGQGFTDTQYF.

V usage is TRBV29-1 and J usage is TRBJ2-7; 9 positions agree with TRBD1. The CDR3 spans 13 residues. Germline V gene lookup returns CDR1 SQVTM and CDR2 ANQGSEA. V was pared by 7 bases and J by 4 bases, with 8 bases of the junction left unmatched. CDR3 bases: TGCAGCGCCCGAGGACAGGGGAATTACGAGCAGTACTTC. It yields the protein CSARGQGNYEQYF.

This clonotype is termed large. The chain employs TRBV6-5 and TRBJ1-1, with a tentative D call TRBD1 (6 bases). The germline V gene has CDR1 MNHEY and CDR2 SVGAGI. Trimming stripped 6 bases from V and 4 bases from J, with 12 bases between. CDR3 length: 13 residues. The CDR3 here is CASRTGMGTEAFF. CDR3 sequence (DNA): TGTGCCAGCAGGACAGGAATGGGCACTGAAGCTTTCTTT.

This clonotype is judged medium-sized. This chain connects TRBV5-1 to TRBJ2-3; D is unclear. The CDR3 runs 12 residues. The germline CDR1 and CDR2 sequences are SGHRS and YFSETQ. V shed 1 base and J shed 5 bases, with 5 bases lying between them. The CDR3 nucleotides are TGCGCCAGCAGCTTGTCCTTAGATACGCAGTATTTT. Encoded protein: CASSLSLDTQYF.

This clonotype was seen a handful of times. The CDR3, as DNA: TGTGCCAGCAGCCAAGGGCCAGCGGGAGAAAACATTCAGTACTTC. Translating gives CASSQGPAGENIQYF. This chain links TRBV3-1 with TRBJ2-4, with 8 nucleotides matching TRBD2. Germline assignment: CDR1 LGHDT and CDR2 YNNKEL (reference sequence). Germline trimming cut 1 base from V and 5 bases from J; bases unmatched to any gene: 4. The CDR3 is 15 residues long. The full variable domain, completed using reference TRBV3-1 and TRBJ2-4, is DTAVSQTPKYLVTQMGNDKSIKCEQNLGHDTMYWYKQDSKKFLKIMFSYNNKELIINETVPNRFSPKSPDKAHLNLHINSLELGDSAVYFCASSQGPAGENIQYFGAGTRLSVL.

The V gene is TRBV9, the J gene TRBJ2-1; 8 bases match TRBD2. From germline, CDR1 is SGDLS and CDR2 YYNGEE. The junction had 9 bases not matched to a gene; V was cut back by 1 base and J by 6 bases. CDR3 length: 16 amino acids. This CDR3 is CASSVRAGVVGNEQFF. The DNA for the CDR3 is TGTGCCAGCAGCGTAAGAGCGGGAGTCGTGGGCAATGAGCAGTTCTTC. Complete variable domain (other parts from reference TRBV9 and TRBJ2-1): DSGVTQTPKHLITATGQRVTLRCSPRSGDLSVYWYQQSLDQGLQFLIQYYNGEERAKGNILERFSAQQFPDLHSELNLSSLELGDSALYFCASSVRAGVVGNEQFFGPGTRLTVL.

The chain recombines TRBV29-1 with TRBJ2-7, with D possibly matching TRBD1 (7 bases). The V gene lost 4 bases and the J gene lost 3 bases, with 16 bases spanning the gap. The CDR3 is made up of 14 amino acids. Germline V gives CDR1 SQVTM, CDR2 ANQGSEA. The CDR3 DNA reads TGCAGCGTTGCCCGACAGGGAGGTGTCTACGAGCAGTACTTC. It specifies CSVARQGGVYEQYF.

This clonotype is medium-sized by share. The chain couples TRBV20-1 to TRBJ1-2, with 7 bases fitting TRBD1. This CDR3 has 13 residues. Unmatched junction bases numbered 4, after V lost 5 bases and J lost 1 base. From germline, CDR1 is DFQATT and CDR2 SNEGSKA (reference sequence). CDR3 in amino acids: CSAYDRDNYGYTF. Here the CDR3 DNA reads TGCAGTGCTTACGACAGGGATAACTATGGCTACACCTTC.

The J gene is TRBJ2-1, the V gene TRBV20-1; 14 bases are a match to TRBD2. Germline V gene sequence: CDR1 DFQATT, CDR2 SNEGSKA (reference sequence). J lost 10 bases, V lost 4 bases, and 9 bases had no gene match. This CDR3 has 15 residues. The CDR3: CSATSGTSGSREQFF. The CDR3 bases are TGCAGTGCTACAAGCGGGACTAGCGGGAGCCGAGAGCAGTTCTTC.

This clonotype was detected a few times. This chain connects TRBV7-2 to TRBJ1-3; D possibly corresponds to TRBD1 (6 bases). Germline CDR1 and CDR2: SGHTA and FQGNSA. This CDR3 has 14 residues. Between the trimmed V and J ends, which lost 5 bases and 3 bases, there was a span of 11 bases. CDR3 region: CASSIQGLGNTIYF. CDR3 nucleotide sequence: TGTGCCAGCAGCATACAGGGACTTGGAAACACCATATATTTT.

V gene TRBV7-6 combines with J gene TRBJ1-2; 8 nucleotides line up with TRBD1. This CDR3 is built from 15 residues. V was clipped by 2 bases and J by 8 bases; unmatched bases: 10. Germline CDR1 and CDR2: SGHVS and FNYEAQ. The CDR3 loop is CASSLKPLTGEGYTF. CDR3 nucleotides: TGTGCCAGCAGCTTAAAACCTCTGACAGGGGAAGGCTACACCTTC. The full variable domain, its missing parts supplied by reference TRBV7-6 and TRBJ1-2, is GAGVSQSPRYKVTKRGQDVALRCDPISGHVSLYWYRQALGQGPEFLTYFNYEAQQDKSGLPNDRFSAERPEGSISTLTIQRTEQRDSAMYRCASSLKPLTGEGYTFGSGTRLTVV.

This clonotype is labeled as medium-sized (0.01 to 0.1%). The chain combines TRBV12-3 or TRBV12-4 with TRBJ1-2; TRBD1 might be the D (6 bases). The CDR3 length is 14 residues. V was shortened by 6 bases and J by 6 bases, with 17 bases between the two germline ends. The CDR3 DNA is TGTGCCAGCAGCGGAAGGAGGACAGACCATGGCTACACCTTC. Amino acid sequence: CASSGRRTDHGYTF.

This chain uses TRBV20-1 with TRBJ2-3; D unclear. Trimming removed 1 base from V and 5 bases from J, with 4 bases in between. The germline V gene has CDR1 DFQATT and CDR2 SNEGSKA (reference sequence). There are 11 residues in the CDR3. The CDR3 region has the DNA TGCAGTGCTAGAGGGCGAGATACGCAGTATTTT. Protein: CSARGRDTQYF.